This T cell receptor beta chain derives from a study of blood T cells in healthy people across ages. CDR3 length: 16 amino acids. Germline V gives CDR1 MDHEN, CDR2 SYDVKM. With 6 bases removed from V and 3 bases from J, the gap between germline ends came to 19 bases. With a J-beta primer mix and a sample-barcoded 5' primer, a second PCR ran roughly 6 to 11 cycles. TCRdb re-derived calls from the 5' RACE reads in MiXCR, one entry per CDR3 protein. The data show fewer than 2,000,000 distinct CDR3 sequences, roughly 32% seen once. The TCR was taken from a woman in her twenties or thirties in good health. Sequencing was carried out using blood. The V call is TRBV28, the J call TRBJ2-3, with D perhaps matching TRBD1 (6 bases). CDR3 DNA sequence: TGTGCCAGCAGGTCTGAAGGGGGAGATTGGACAGATACGCAGTATTTT. Translated, it gives CASRSEGGDWTDTQYF.